This T cell receptor beta chain was sequenced in a study of T cells in Graves' hyperthyroidism and ophthalmopathy. This clonotype was seen at least ten times. Trimming pared 4 bases from V and 2 bases from J, leaving 12 bases between. The length of the CDR3 is 15 residues. CDR1 and CDR2 from the germline V gene are MNHEY and SMNVEV (reference sequence). TCR beta CDR3 region amplification was performed from RNA transcripts. The TCR CDR3 first-round RT-PCR relied on the HTBI primer set. TCRdb redid the calling of the multiplex PCR reads with MiXCR, one entry per CDR3 protein. In the table there are fewer than 850,000 distinct CDR3 sequences, 17% of which are singletons.

The clonotype originates from a man aged 45-65 years with Graves' hyperthyroidism. Sequenced sample: blood. The J gene is TRBJ2-1, the V gene TRBV27; D may be TRBD2 (6 bases). This CDR3 is CASSSEGLTYNEQFF. The CDR3 coding sequence is TGTGCCAGCAGTTCAGAGGGACTTACCTACAATGAGCAGTTCTTC.